This entry features one T cell receptor (gamma chain) sequence. Its antigen remains unidentified. Other DNA sequences in the sample encode the same CDR3. V dropped 0 bases and J dropped 4; count of bases not matched to a gene: 6. The CDR3 is 14 residues long. CDR1 and CDR2 (germline): EGSTGY, YDSYTSSV. Sequences come from RNA converted to cDNA by reverse transcription. The CDR3 regions were amplified by multiplex PCR from V-gene primers to a constant-region primer. TCRdb repeated clone calling on the multiplex PCR reads with CATT. The top ten clones hold 1.8% of a sample with 25,000 to 35,000 gamma-chain clones, 20% to 25% of them seen once. Sorted Vdelta1+ thymocytes were 98% to 99.6% pure. This sample stems from a study of Vδ1+ human thymocytes. Study conclusions and caveats: Unexpected Vdelta2 sequences could cause misinterpretation of bulk repertoire data. Unlike peripheral blood Vdelta1+ controls, thymic delta-chain sequences included roughly 22% Vdelta2 and few Vdelta3. Highly polyclonal TRG and TRD repertoires with Gaussian CDR3 length distributions appeared in thymus.

Material: Vdelta1+ gamma-delta thymocytes from the thymus. Subset of the sample: FACS-sorted CD3+ TCRalphabeta- TCRVdelta1+ TCRVdelta2- thymocytes. The chain couples TRGV4 to TRGJ1 or TRGJ2. The source is a boy under three years old who had congenital heart surgery. Here the CDR3 reads CATWDGPLYYKKLF. CDR3 bases: TGTGCCACCTGGGATGGGCCGTTATATTATAAGAAACTCTTT.